This TCR beta chain was sequenced during a study of blood T cell repertoires in COVID-19. Study-wide background: Acute and convalescent COVID-19 specimens originated in the United States, Italy and Spain. PBMCs, B-cell-depleted T cells, or T cells provided the cDNA or gDNA that made up the material.

Participants were aged about 18 to 95 years, lived in 25 or so US areas, and enrolled virtually. Assignments of participants to cohorts depended upon their own reported clinical history. The CDR3 spans 15 residues. In germline, CDR1 is SEHNR, CDR2 FQNEAQ (reference sequence). V trimming: 5 bases; J trimming: 2 bases; junction bases outside the gene matches: 6. The protocol was immunoSEQ multiplex PCR, while the TCRdb copy is restricted to in-frame clones and leaves out a portion. The data show 350,000 to 400,000 clones, with roughly 90% seen just once and roughly 0.97% held by the top ten. The J gene is TRBJ2-1, the V gene TRBV7-9; TRBD2 aligns across 7 bases. The origin of this receptor is a woman aged 25-40 years with acute COVID-19. Sequenced: PBMCs or T cells enriched from blood (not recorded which). In nucleotides, the CDR3 is TGTGCCAGCAGCCGTTCTAGCGGTGCCTACAATGAGCAGTTCTTC. Translation gives CASSRSSGAYNEQFF.